This T cell receptor beta chain was identified in a study of blood T cell repertoires in COVID-19. The data were produced by immunoSEQ multiplex PCR, yet TCRdb's version contains in-frame clones alone and is incomplete. The sample records more than 450,000 clones, 87% being singletons. CDR1 and CDR2 (germline): KGHDR, SFDVKD. This CDR3 region has 15 residues. Trimming shortened V by 3 bases and J by 0 bases, and 8 bases separated the two germline ends. The chain employs TRBV24-1 and TRBJ2-1; no clear D gene. The clonotype was recovered from a woman aged 18-29 years who had recovered from COVID-19. Material: PBMCs or T cells enriched from blood (not recorded which). The CDR3, as DNA: TGTGCCACCAGTGATGCGGAGAGCTCCTACAATGAGCAGTTCTTC. Its protein product is CATSDAESSYNEQFF.